This T cell receptor (beta chain) was identified during a study of blood T cell repertoires in COVID-19. Original data processing: Reference gene primer amplification yielded estimated nucleated cell counts. The protocol was immunoSEQ multiplex PCR, while the TCRdb copy is restricted to in-frame clones and leaves out a portion. V and J calls and clone size follow that table, whereas D and trimming were derived from the DNA. The sample has approximately 130,000 clones, approximately 85% seen once. CDR1 and CDR2 (germline): MNHEY, SVGEGT. V was shortened by 0 bases and J by 10 bases, with 10 bases between the two germline ends. The CDR3 is made up of 14 amino acids.

The clonotype originates from a human donor in a cohort sampled during active COVID-19. The chain uses TRBV6-2 or TRBV6-3 and TRBJ1-6; D is unclear. The sample was peripheral blood. The DNA for the CDR3 is TGTGCCAGCAGTTACTCGCCATTGAGGTCACCCCTCCACTTT. It translates to CASSYSPLRSPLHF.